A single sample is the source of the 28 T cell receptor beta chains below, sequenced in a study of cytomegalovirus exposure and HLA in healthy donors (TCRdb year 2017). The library relied on the immunoSEQ multiplex PCR assay. For the multiplex PCR, a mixture combining 60 forward primers for TCR Vbeta segments and 13 reverse primers for TCR Jbeta segments was used. Drawn from immuneACCESS, this table holds only the in-frame rearrangements with V and J called that TCRdb kept. Clones are partly lost; checked studies trace under half to an unresolved V gene and leave the rest unexplained. This sample gives around 100,000 clones in total; 65% to 80% of them show up just once. The ten largest clonotypes hold 10% of the sample. The sequenced sample consisted of PBMCs. The source is a woman under 30 in good health and CMV-seropositive.

This rearrangement joins TRBV18 to TRBJ2-3, with 7 bases fitting TRBD2. Trimming at V came to 3 bases and at J to 4 bases, leaving 4 bases not matched to a gene. The CDR3 contains 14 residues. Germline lookup yields CDR1 KGHSH and CDR2 LQKENI. CDR3 bases: TGTGCCAGCTCACCGAGCGGGAATCCAGATACGCAGTATTTT. Translated: CASSPSGNPDTQYF.

The V call is TRBV7-9, the J call TRBJ2-7; D may be TRBD2 (6 bases). V gave up 4 bases and J gave up 5 bases, with 12 bases separating them. CDR3 length: 13 amino acids. CDR1 and CDR2 from the germline V gene are SEHNR and FQNEAQ (reference sequence). The CDR3 nucleotides read TGTGCCAGCAGCTCGGCGGGGATTGACGAGCAGTACTTC. This translates into CASSSAGIDEQYF.

The chain joins TRBV4-2 to TRBJ2-1; TRBD1 agrees at 8 bases. This CDR3 has 17 residues. Germline V gives CDR1 LGHNA, CDR2 YNFKEQ. V dropped 3 bases and J dropped 5; count of bases not matched to a gene: 12. CDR3 bases: TGTGCCAGCAGCCATGCATCAGGACAGGGTTCCGACAATGAGCAGTTCTTC. Its protein is CASSHASGQGSDNEQFF.

CDR3 residues: CASSSNSENIQYF. CDR3 in DNA: TGCGCCAGCAGCTCGAACAGTGAAAACATTCAGTACTTC. The J gene is TRBJ2-4, the V gene TRBV5-1, with D unclear. CDR1 and CDR2 from the germline V gene are SGHRS and YFSETQ. The CDR3 length is 13 residues. V lost 3 bases and J 5 bases, leaving 9 bases between the germline ends.

The chain is built from TRBV6-1 and TRBJ2-7, with no clear D. The V end lost 6 bases, the J end lost 0 bases, and 6 bases lay between the germline ends. Germline loops: CDR1 MNHNS, CDR2 SASEGT. This CDR3 is 12 amino acids long. CDR3 in DNA: TGTGCCAGCAGCTCGAGCTCCTACGAGCAGTACTTC. Its translation: CASSSSSYEQYF.

V gene TRBV7-9 combines with J gene TRBJ1-4; tentative D call: TRBD1 (5 bases). Germline-derived CDR1 and CDR2 are SEHNR and FQNEAQ (reference sequence). This CDR3 has 14 residues. Trimming shortened V by 5 bases and J by 6 bases, and 13 bases separated the two germline ends. The CDR3 DNA reads TGTGCCAGCAGCGCCTATACGGGGGATGAAAAACTGTTTTTT. Residues: CASSAYTGDEKLFF.

Here the CDR3 DNA reads TGTGCCAGCAGCTCCGGACAGATCTACGAGCAGTACTTC. Translating gives CASSSGQIYEQYF. This rearrangement joins TRBV28 to TRBJ2-7; D perhaps matches TRBD1 (6 bases). Trimming took 6 bases from V and 3 from J, leaving 12 bases between them. The CDR3 is 13 amino acids. Germline CDR1 reads MDHEN; CDR2 reads SYDVKM.

V usage is TRBV19 and J usage is TRBJ2-7; 8 bases align to TRBD1. The germline CDR1 and CDR2 sequences are LNHDA and SQIVND (reference sequence). With 5 bases clipped from V and 2 bases from J, the junction kept 8 bases outside the gene matches. This CDR3 spans 15 amino acids. DNA for the CDR3: TGTGCCAGTAGTTTAGGGACAGGCGACACCTACGAGCAGTACTTC. Translation: CASSLGTGDTYEQYF.

The rearrangement links TRBV19 to TRBJ2-7; D uncertain. Germline V gene data show CDR1 as LNHDA and CDR2 as SQIVND (reference sequence). Trimming left V 2 bases short and J 0 bases short, with 11 bases between. This CDR3 contains 15 residues. CDR3 coding DNA: TGTGCCAGTAGTATAAGGAGCCGGAACTCCTACGAGCAGTACTTC. Encoded protein: CASSIRSRNSYEQYF.

J is TRBJ1-1 and V is TRBV4-3, with D unclear. V was trimmed by 0 bases and J by 3 bases, leaving 11 bases between them. Germline V CDR1 and CDR2: LGHNA, YSLEER. CDR3 length: 15 residues. CDR3 sequence: CASSQDPGGDTEAFF. CDR3 bases: TGCGCCAGCAGCCAAGACCCAGGCGGGGACACTGAAGCTTTCTTT.

The V gene is TRBV9, the J gene TRBJ2-7; a possible D gene is TRBD2 (6 bases). The CDR3 is 16 amino acids. In germline, CDR1 is SGDLS, CDR2 YYNGEE. Trimming left V 6 bases short and J 2 bases short, with 21 bases between. CDR3 region: CASTPHRDSHPYEQYF. The DNA for the CDR3 is TGTGCCAGCACCCCCCACCGGGACTCACATCCCTACGAGCAGTACTTC.

The chain carries TRBV27 and TRBJ1-2; perhaps TRBD1 as D (5 bases). The germline V gene encodes CDR1 MNHEY and CDR2 SMNVEV (reference sequence). Between the trimmed V and J ends, which lost 3 bases and 2 bases, there was a span of 10 bases. The CDR3 totals 14 residues. The CDR3 DNA is TGTGCCAGCAGTTTCGACAGAAACAACTATGGCTACACCTTC. Protein product: CASSFDRNNYGYTF.

The chain is built from TRBV6-1 and TRBJ2-3; tentative D call: TRBD2 (6 bases). The CDR3 sequence is 13 residues long. Germline loops: CDR1 MNHNS, CDR2 SASEGT. The V and J ends lost 8 bases and 1 base respectively, with 10 bases between them. CDR3 sequence (DNA): TGTGCCAGCCAAGGCGGGGGCACAGATACGCAGTATTTT. This sequence encodes CASQGGGTDTQYF.

Here the CDR3 reads CAWSVRTGFREAFF. The CDR3 DNA reads as TGTGCCTGGAGTGTCCGGACAGGGTTTCGAGAAGCTTTCTTT. The chain has TRBV30 and TRBJ1-1, with 8 bases identical to TRBD1. J lost 8 bases, V lost 0 bases, and 8 bases had no gene match. The germline V gene encodes CDR1 GTSNPN and CDR2 SVGIG (reference sequence). This CDR3 region has 14 residues.

The rearrangement joins TRBV5-1 to TRBJ2-7; possibly TRBD1 for D (6 bases). Deletions cut 3 bases from V and 6 bases from J, with 13 bases between. Germline V gives CDR1 SGHRS, CDR2 YFSETQ. The CDR3 runs 13 residues. In DNA form, the CDR3 reads TGCGCCAGCAGCTATGGATCAGGGGCCGAGCAGTACTTC. This sequence encodes CASSYGSGAEQYF.

This chain connects TRBV10-3 to TRBJ2-1; TRBD1 matches at 8 bases. There are 12 residues in the CDR3. CDR1 and CDR2 (germline): ENHRY, SYGVKD. V gave up 11 bases and J gave up 5 bases; unmatched junction bases: 5. This CDR3 is CALKTGDNEQFF. As DNA, the CDR3 is TGTGCCCTAAAGACAGGGGACAATGAGCAGTTCTTC.

The V call is TRBV25-1, the J call TRBJ1-1; possible D gene TRBD1, 6 bases. Per germline, CDR1 MGHDK and CDR2 SYGVNS. Trimming took off 1 base at V and 6 bases at J, with 15 bases between the two ends. CDR3 length: 15 residues. CDR3 nucleotide sequence: TGTGCCAGCAGTGAATCCTTGACACAGGGATCTGAAGCTTTCTTT. This codes for CASSESLTQGSEAFF. The whole variable domain, filled in from reference TRBV25-1 and TRBJ1-1, reads EADIYQTPRYLVIGTGKKITLECSQTMGHDKMYWYQQDPGMELHLIHYSYGVNSTEKGDLSSESTVSRIRTEHFPLTLESARPSHTSQYLCASSESLTQGSEAFFGQGTRLTVV.

The table lists this clone with a count of one. The chain recombines TRBV29-1 with TRBJ2-7; perhaps TRBD2 as D (7 bases). Trimming left V 7 bases short and J 6 bases short, with 13 bases between. CDR1 is SQVTM, CDR2 ANQGSEA, per germline. This CDR3 has 11 residues. For the CDR3, the DNA is TGCAGCGGCCTAGGGGGGGCCGAGCAGTACTTC. Residues: CSGLGGAEQYF.

The chain is built from TRBV29-1 and TRBJ2-1; maybe TRBD1 (5 bases). The CDR3 spans 15 residues. Trimming shortened V by 3 bases and J by 3 bases, and 15 bases separated the two germline ends. CDR1 SQVTM and CDR2 ANQGSEA come from the germline V gene. CDR3 nucleotides: TGCAGCGTTGAGTTTCAGGGATATGGCTACAATGAGCAGTTCTTC. Its translation: CSVEFQGYGYNEQFF.

The chain has TRBV21-1 and TRBJ2-5; the D segment call TRBD1 is taken from the table without a DNA check. TRBV21-1 is labeled a pseudogene. This CDR3 region has 19 residues. The CDR3 reads CASPPPTPRDRDQWETQYF. CDR3 nucleotides: TGTGCCAGCCCCCCACCCACCCCCCGGGACAGGGATCAATGGGAGACCCAGTACTTC.

J is TRBJ2-6 and V is TRBV4-1, with 9 nucleotides matching TRBD1. Per germline, CDR1 MGHRA and CDR2 YSYEKL. Trimming at V came to 4 bases and at J to 1 base, leaving 11 bases not matched to a gene. There are 19 residues in the CDR3. The CDR3 DNA follows: TGCGCCAGCAGCCTTTCGGGACAGGGAGTTGTATCTGGGGCCAACGTCCTGACTTTC. Translated: CASSLSGQGVVSGANVLTF.

Comment on this clone: Compared with germline, one end of the junction differs, possibly owing to a read error. Other DNA sequences in the sample encode the same CDR3. V usage is TRBV28 and J usage is TRBJ2-5, with D maybe TRBD2 (5 bases). The CDR3 is made up of 14 amino acids. Looked up from germline, CDR1 is MDHEN and CDR2 is SYDVKM. CDR3: CASMYSGSAETQYF. In DNA, the CDR3 is TGCGCCAGCATGTATTCGGGTAGCGCAGAGACCCAGTACTTC.

This rearrangement joins TRBV7-2 to TRBJ1-5; 9 nucleotides align to TRBD1. Germline CDR1 is SGHTA and CDR2 is FQGNSA. The CDR3 is 17 amino acids. V lost 1 base to trimming and J lost 4 bases; unmatched junction nucleotides: 8. Written as DNA, the CDR3 is TGTGCCAGCAGCTTAGTACGGTGGACAGGGGATAATCAGCCCCAGCATTTT. It encodes CASSLVRWTGDNQPQHF.

This rearrangement joins TRBV5-4 to TRBJ2-7, with 9 bases identical to TRBD1. The V and J ends lost 5 bases and 0 bases, in that order; junction bases with no gene match: 6. The CDR3 is made up of 15 amino acids. Germline-derived CDR1 and CDR2 are SGHNT and YYREEE (reference sequence). The CDR3 protein is CASSSGTGSSYEQYF. The CDR3 region has the DNA TGTGCCAGCAGTTCCGGGACAGGGTCCTCCTACGAGCAGTACTTC.

This rearrangement joins TRBV7-9 to TRBJ1-5; tentatively, D is TRBD1 (6 bases). CDR1 is SEHNR, CDR2 FQNEAQ, per germline (reference sequence). V was cut by 4 bases and J by 7 bases, with 11 bases left in between. This CDR3 spans 13 amino acids. CDR3 sequence (DNA): TGTGCCAGCAGCTCCACAGGGACCCAGCCCCAGCATTTT. It translates to CASSSTGTQPQHF.

This clone has a handful of counts. The chain has TRBV9 and TRBJ2-7; 9 bases line up with TRBD1. Looked up from germline, CDR1 is SGDLS and CDR2 is YYNGEE. Trimming at V came to 3 bases and at J to 4 bases, leaving 11 bases not matched to a gene. CDR3 length: 16 amino acids. In DNA form, the CDR3 reads TGTGCCAGCAGCGGATCACAGGGGGCGCAGGTTTACGAGCAGTACTTC. Residues: CASSGSQGAQVYEQYF.

This clone was detected a few times. The chain couples TRBV7-3 to TRBJ2-3; D unresolved. V gave up 2 bases and J gave up 4 bases, with 4 bases separating them. CDR1 SGHTA and CDR2 FQGTGA come from the germline V gene. This CDR3 is 12 amino acids long. In DNA form, the CDR3 reads TGTGCCAGCAGCTTATCATCAGATACGCAGTATTTT. As protein: CASSLSSDTQYF.

The V call is TRBV6-6, the J call TRBJ1-2, with 7 nucleotides matching TRBD1. Germline V CDR1 and CDR2: MNHNY, SVGAGI (reference sequence). The CDR3 totals 13 residues. The J segment lost 4 bases and the V segment lost 6 bases, leaving 5 bases of the junction unmatched. CDR3 coding DNA: TGTGCCAGCAGCAGACAGGGCGCCTATGGCTACACCTTC. Translated, it gives CASSRQGAYGYTF.